This is a list of T cell receptor beta chains from one sample in a study of T cell changes during pregnancy in multiple sclerosis. The protocol was immunoSEQ multiplex PCR, while the TCRdb copy is restricted to in-frame clones and leaves out a portion. The profile covers approximately 84,000 clones, with 85% to 95% appearing a single time and 2.5% taken by the ten largest. The source was peripheral blood, collected in the third trimester of pregnancy. These receptor sequences come from a female donor with multiple sclerosis, enrolled in a pregnancy study. The conserved cysteine and the conserved F or W are not part of the CDR3 here. A D gene is named only where the DNA matches it firmly.

j_gene: TRBJ1-5; v_gene: TRBV10-2; d_gene: NA; CDR3aa: ASSPGGGKQPQH
j_gene: TRBJ2-5; v_gene: TRBV6-1; d_gene: NA; CDR3aa: ASSEEPGQWETQY
j_gene: TRBJ1-1; v_gene: TRBV27; d_gene: NA; CDR3aa: ASSPSSGANTEAF
j_gene: TRBJ2-7; v_gene: TRBV11-3; d_gene: TRBD2; CDR3aa: ASSSTLAGGPPD
j_gene: TRBJ1-2; v_gene: TRBV2; d_gene: TRBD1; CDR3aa: ASSSTDRMDYGYT
j_gene: TRBJ2-5; v_gene: TRBV18; d_gene: TRBD1; CDR3aa: ASSPTGAGETQY
j_gene: TRBJ1-4; v_gene: TRBV5-1; d_gene: NA; CDR3aa: ASSLAGVRANEKLF
j_gene: TRBJ1-5; v_gene: TRBV7-2; d_gene: TRBD1; CDR3aa: ASSYGQGSTQPQH
j_gene: TRBJ2-1; v_gene: TRBV19; d_gene: TRBD2; CDR3aa: ASSTFRGGASEQF
j_gene: TRBJ2-2; v_gene: TRBV9; d_gene: NA; CDR3aa: ASSVVPHANTGELF
j_gene: TRBJ2-7; v_gene: TRBV7-2; d_gene: TRBD2; CDR3aa: ASSLHSGGASYEQY
j_gene: TRBJ2-7; v_gene: TRBV5-1; d_gene: NA; CDR3aa: ASSPLRGLGYYEQY
j_gene: TRBJ1-1; v_gene: TRBV5-1; d_gene: TRBD1; CDR3aa: ASSLAQGMNTEAF
j_gene: TRBJ1-2; v_gene: TRBV4-1; d_gene: NA; CDR3aa: ASSPPWGRDGYT
j_gene: TRBJ2-7; v_gene: TRBV7-2; d_gene: NA; CDR3aa: ASSITQVFEQY
j_gene: TRBJ1-6; v_gene: TRBV10-1; d_gene: NA; CDR3aa: ASSEGTRTPLH
j_gene: TRBJ2-3; v_gene: TRBV7-3; d_gene: NA; CDR3aa: ASSQDYTDTQY
j_gene: TRBJ1-5; v_gene: TRBV6-1; d_gene: TRBD1; CDR3aa: ASTPTGSNQPQH
j_gene: TRBJ1-4; v_gene: TRBV2; d_gene: TRBD1; CDR3aa: ASSSTGGPAEKLF
j_gene: TRBJ2-7; v_gene: TRBV7-6; d_gene: NA; CDR3aa: ASSLDSFYEQY
j_gene: TRBJ2-1; v_gene: TRBV7-9; d_gene: NA; CDR3aa: ASSPIVEQF
j_gene: TRBJ2-7; v_gene: TRBV5-6; d_gene: NA; CDR3aa: ASSLVPADSYEQY
j_gene: TRBJ1-5; v_gene: TRBV5-1; d_gene: NA; CDR3aa: ASSLLQYYNQPQH
j_gene: TRBJ1-2; v_gene: TRBV12-5; d_gene: TRBD1; CDR3aa: ASGLYRDSSLSRGYT
j_gene: TRBJ1-3; v_gene: TRBV6-5; d_gene: NA; CDR3aa: ASSTTDSPGNTIY
j_gene: TRBJ1-2; v_gene: TRBV6-6; d_gene: NA; CDR3aa: ASSYSSESTSYT
j_gene: TRBJ1-1; v_gene: TRBV4-1; d_gene: NA; CDR3aa: ASSQDSGMNTEAF
j_gene: TRBJ1-2; v_gene: TRBV5-4; d_gene: TRBD1; CDR3aa: ASSRGTASKDYGYT